Below are 26 T cell receptor beta chains sequenced from a single sample in a study of T cell responses to AZD1222 COVID-19 vaccine. The assay was immunoSEQ multiplex PCR, and TCRdb's table has in-frame clones only and misses some. The sample includes 150,000 to 200,000 clones, 90% to 95% of them seen just once. The material sequenced was peripheral blood, taken on day 0 of AZD1222 vaccination. These receptors all come from an adult in good health.

The rearrangement links TRBV9 to TRBJ1-5; D is ambiguous. Per the germline V gene, CDR1 is SGDLS and CDR2 is YYNGEE. This CDR3 region has 13 residues. V lost 7 bases and J lost 4, with 12 bases in between. The DNA for the CDR3 is TGTGCCAGCTCAAGGACCTTTAATCAGCCCCAGCATTTT. It encodes CASSRTFNQPQHF. Using reference TRBV9 and TRBJ1-5 for the parts outside the CDR3, the full variable domain is DSGVTQTPKHLITATGQRVTLRCSPRSGDLSVYWYQQSLDQGLQFLIQYYNGEERAKGNILERFSAQQFPDLHSELNLSSLELGDSALYFCASSRTFNQPQHFGDGTRLSIL.

The chain carries TRBV5-5 and TRBJ1-6; D gene unclear. This CDR3 has 14 amino acids. Germline V gene data show CDR1 as SGHKS and CDR2 as YYEKEE (reference sequence). Trimming took off 4 bases at V and 3 bases at J, with 8 bases between the two ends. The CDR3 DNA is TGTGCCAGCAGCCTCCTAGTCTATAATTCACCCCTCCACTTT. Amino acid sequence: CASSLLVYNSPLHF.

This chain uses TRBV3-1 (or the pseudogene TRBV3-2) with TRBJ1-2; D unresolved. CDR3 length: 13 residues. Germline values: CDR1 LGHDT, CDR2 YNNKEL (reference sequence). Trimming shortened V by 4 bases and J by 4 bases, and 10 bases separated the two germline ends. The CDR3 loop reads CASSPPASYGYTF. The DNA for the CDR3 is TGTGCCAGCAGCCCACCAGCTAGCTATGGCTACACCTTC.

This chain joins TRBV3-1 (or the pseudogene TRBV3-2) and TRBJ2-6, with unresolved D. Trimming removed 4 bases at V and 2 bases at J, with 6 bases between. Germline lookup yields CDR1 LGHDT and CDR2 YNNKEL (reference sequence). The CDR3 has 14 residues. CDR3 region: CASSPRPGANVLTF. CDR3 bases: TGTGCCAGCAGCCCTCGCCCTGGGGCCAACGTCCTGACTTTC.

The chain combines TRBV5-1 with TRBJ2-7, with TRBD1 identical over 11 bases. The CDR3 consists of 16 residues. V gave up 3 bases and J gave up 2 bases; unmatched junction bases: 7. Germline CDR1 reads SGHRS; CDR2 reads YFSETQ. As DNA, the CDR3 is TGCGCCAGCAGCTCCCGGACAGGGGGCATCACCTACGAGCAGTACTTC. Protein product: CASSSRTGGITYEQYF.

This clone was counted a single time. The rearrangement uses TRBV3-1 (or the pseudogene TRBV3-2) and TRBJ1-5; D gene unclear. Looked up from germline, CDR1 is LGHDT and CDR2 is YNNKEL (reference sequence). Trimming stripped 4 bases from V and 5 bases from J, with 9 bases between. The CDR3 loop spans 13 amino acids. The CDR3 nucleotides are TGTGCCAGCAGCCCCGCATTCGATCAGCCCCAGCATTTT. Translation: CASSPAFDQPQHF.

The chain is built from TRBV7-8 and TRBJ1-2; D is ambiguous. The CDR3 is made up of 13 amino acids. Germline-derived CDR1 and CDR2 are SGHVS and FQNEAQ. Deletions cut 1 base from V and 5 bases from J, with 8 bases between. DNA for the CDR3: TGTGCCAGCAGCTTAGTCAGCACATATGGCTACACCTTC. Encoded protein: CASSLVSTYGYTF.

The chain carries TRBV5-1 and TRBJ2-7; D may match TRBD1 or TRBD2 (5 bases each). This CDR3 has 18 residues. Germline V gives CDR1 SGHRS, CDR2 YFSETQ. V lost 1 base and J lost 0, with 20 bases in between. CDR3 protein: CASSLRGLATETSYEQYF. CDR3 nucleotides: TGCGCCAGCAGCTTGCGGGGCTTAGCGACAGAGACCTCCTACGAGCAGTACTTC.

The gene calls are TRBV3-1 (or the pseudogene TRBV3-2) and TRBJ2-2; a weak D match, TRBD2 (5 bases). Germline CDR1 reads LGHDT; CDR2 reads YNNKEL (reference sequence). The germline V and J ends were trimmed by 1 base and 5 bases, with 8 bases remaining between them. The CDR3 consists of 14 residues. The CDR3: CASSQVRDTGELFF. In DNA form, the CDR3 reads TGTGCCAGCAGCCAAGTGAGGGATACCGGGGAGCTGTTTTTT.

The chain uses TRBV18 and TRBJ2-7; D not certain. This CDR3 spans 11 amino acids. Trimming took off 3 bases at V and 2 bases at J, with 2 bases between the two ends. The V gene's germline CDR1 is KGHSH and CDR2 LQKENI. CDR3: CASSPAYEQYF. The CDR3 DNA reads TGTGCCAGCTCACCCGCCTACGAGCAGTACTTC.

This clone was picked up one time. This chain links TRBV2 with TRBJ1-6, with 8 bases lining up with TRBD1. The CDR3 consists of 18 residues. The junction had 18 bases not matched to a gene; V was cut back by 6 bases and J by 8 bases. Germline V gives CDR1 SNHLY, CDR2 FYNNEI. The CDR3 DNA is TGTGCCAGCAGCGCCGGGACAGGATTTTGGGGTGGGGATTCACCCCTCCACTTT. As protein: CASSAGTGFWGGDSPLHF. Variable domain in full (rest from reference TRBV2 and TRBJ1-6): EPEVTQTPSHQVTQMGQEVILRCVPISNHLYFYWYRQILGQKVEFLVSFYNNEISEKSEIFDDQFSVERPDGSNFTLKIRSTKLEDSAMYFCASSAGTGFWGGDSPLHFGNGTRLTVT.

This sequence joins TRBV6-2 or TRBV6-3 and TRBJ1-1; perhaps TRBD1 as D (5 bases). The CDR3 has 13 amino acids. Germline V gene sequence: CDR1 MNHEY, CDR2 SVGEGT. V lost 2 bases and J lost 1, with 5 bases in between. The CDR3 DNA follows: TGTGCCAGCAGTTACACAGGGAACACTGAAGCTTTCTTT. Amino acid sequence: CASSYTGNTEAFF.

J is TRBJ2-7 and V is TRBV15; 7 bases match TRBD1. The V gene end was trimmed by 0 bases and the J gene end by 4 bases; junction bases not matched to a gene: 3. Germline CDR1 reads LNHNV; CDR2 reads YYDKDF (reference sequence). The CDR3 is made up of 14 amino acids. The CDR3 bases are TGTGCCACCAGCAGAGACAGGGGGAGATACGAGCAGTACTTC. Its protein is CATSRDRGRYEQYF. Filled out from reference TRBV15 and TRBJ2-7, the complete variable domain reads DAMVIQNPRYQVTQFGKPVTLSCSQTLNHNVMYWYQQKSSQAPKLLFHYYDKDFNNEADTPDNFQSRRPNTSFCFLDIRSPGLGDTAMYLCATSRDRGRYEQYFGPGTRLTVT.

This clone showed up just once. This chain connects TRBV14 to TRBJ1-2; D possibly corresponds to TRBD1 (6 bases). Trimming took off 4 bases at V and 3 bases at J, with 12 bases between the two ends. Germline CDR1 and CDR2: SGHDN and FVKESK. CDR3 size: 14 residues. The CDR3, as DNA: TGTGCCAGCAGCCCGGACAGTCTTCACTATGGCTACACCTTC. As protein: CASSPDSLHYGYTF. Variable domain in full (rest from reference TRBV14 and TRBJ1-2): EAGVTQFPSHSVIEKGQTVTLRCDPISGHDNLYWYRRVMGKEIKFLLHFVKESKQDESGMPNNRFLAERTGGTYSTLKVQPAELEDSGVYFCASSPDSLHYGYTFGSGTRLTVV.

This clone was seen once. This chain uses TRBV7-4 with TRBJ1-1; D is unclear. The CDR3 spans 15 residues. V lost 2 bases, J lost 3 bases, and 13 bases lay in between. Germline-derived CDR1 and CDR2 are SGHVT and SQSDAQ. The CDR3 sequence: CASSLLSQNYTEAFF. CDR3 bases: TGTGCCAGCAGCTTACTTAGTCAGAATTACACTGAAGCTTTCTTT.

V gene TRBV18 combines with J gene TRBJ1-1; D possibly corresponds to TRBD1 (5 bases). This CDR3 spans 13 amino acids. V gave up 3 bases and J gave up 3 bases, with 8 bases separating them. Germline V lookup: CDR1 KGHSH, CDR2 LQKENI. Written as DNA, the CDR3 is TGTGCCAGCTCACCGTCGGGGGACACTGAAGCTTTCTTT. Amino acids: CASSPSGDTEAFF.

The V call is TRBV2, the J call TRBJ2-5, with D possibly TRBD2 on 6 matching bases. The V and J ends lost 6 bases and 4 bases respectively, with 21 bases between them. This CDR3 region has 16 residues. CDR1 SNHLY and CDR2 FYNNEI come from the germline V gene. CDR3 in amino acids: CASRFRWGEKGETQYF. The CDR3 coding sequence is TGTGCCAGCAGATTTCGATGGGGGGAGAAAGGAGAGACCCAGTACTTC.

This clone was recorded once. The CDR3 DNA reads as TGTGCCAGCAGCCAACAGGGACAGTTTCCCGCAGATACGCAGTATTTT. Translation gives CASSQQGQFPADTQYF. The chain uses TRBV3-1 (or the pseudogene TRBV3-2) and TRBJ2-3; TRBD1 aligns across 7 bases. The CDR3 runs to 16 residues. The V segment lost 2 bases and the J segment 4 bases; nucleotides outside the gene matches: 9. CDR1 is LGHDT and CDR2 is YNNKEL in the germline V gene (reference sequence).

The CDR3 loop reads CASSGRNEKLFF. The CDR3, as DNA: TGTGCCAGCAGCGGACGGAATGAAAAACTGTTTTTT. This rearrangement joins TRBV14 to TRBJ1-4; D gene uncertain. The CDR3 sequence is 12 residues long. V was clipped by 5 bases and J by 5 bases, with 6 bases between them. The germline CDR1 and CDR2 sequences are SGHDN and FVKESK. Looking up the rest from reference TRBV14 and TRBJ1-4 gives the full variable domain: EAGVTQFPSHSVIEKGQTVTLRCDPISGHDNLYWYRRVMGKEIKFLLHFVKESKQDESGMPNNRFLAERTGGTYSTLKVQPAELEDSGVYFCASSGRNEKLFFGSGTQLSVL.

V is TRBV14 and J is TRBJ2-1; TRBD2 aligns across 9 bases. This CDR3 has 15 residues. With V trimmed by 1 base and J by 4 bases, 2 bases remained unmatched. The germline gives CDR1 SGHDN, CDR2 FVKESK. The CDR3 loop is CASSQVLAGYNEQFF. For the CDR3, the DNA is TGTGCCAGCAGCCAAGTCCTAGCGGGATACAATGAGCAGTTCTTC.

As concerns this clone: One junction end disagrees with the germline gene, perhaps due to a read error. The CDR3 DNA is TGCGCCAGCAGTGAGCCCACCTTTGGTGACCGGCCCCGCGTTGCATTT. Amino acids: CASSEPTFGDRPRVAF. The chain recombines TRBV10-1 with TRBJ1-4; D uncertain. The CDR3 spans 16 residues. The germline V gene has CDR1 WNHNN and CDR2 SYGVQD (reference sequence).

This chain connects TRBV30 to TRBJ2-5; tentatively, D is TRBD1 or TRBD2 (5 bases each). Germline-derived CDR1 and CDR2 are GTSNPN and SVGIG (reference sequence). V lost 3 bases and J 5 bases, leaving 13 bases between the germline ends. The CDR3 contains 13 residues. The CDR3: CAWRPGTEETQYF. CDR3 DNA: TGTGCCTGGAGGCCCGGGACCGAGGAGACCCAGTACTTC.

The chain joins TRBV2 to TRBJ1-1, with a weak D call TRBD1 (6 bases). The CDR3 is 12 residues long. V was trimmed by 10 bases and J by 0 bases, leaving 9 bases between them. CDR1 is SNHLY and CDR2 is FYNNEI in the germline V gene. In DNA form, the CDR3 reads TGTGCCACCGGACAGCTGAACACTGAAGCTTTCTTT. Protein: CATGQLNTEAFF.

The gene calls are TRBV11-2 and TRBJ2-7, with TRBD2 identical over 7 bases. V shed 5 bases and J 6 bases; nucleotides not matched to a gene: 10. The length of the CDR3 is 14 residues. Looked up from germline, CDR1 is SGHAT and CDR2 is FQNNGV. The DNA for the CDR3 is TGTGCCAGCAGCCGACTAGCCCGTCAGCCCGAGCAGTACTTC. It yields the protein CASSRLARQPEQYF.

The rearrangement joins TRBV4-2 to TRBJ1-6; D call uncertain. CDR1 and CDR2 from the germline V gene are LGHNA and YNFKEQ. The CDR3 contains 13 residues. V lost 0 bases and J lost 7, with 4 bases in between. DNA for the CDR3: TGTGCCAGCAGCCAAGAGTCGAATTCACCCCTCCACTTT. Its translation is CASSQESNSPLHF.

The chain employs TRBV12-3 or TRBV12-4 and TRBJ2-1, with D maybe TRBD1 (6 bases). The V and J ends lost 3 bases and 9 bases respectively, with 12 bases between them. The length of the CDR3 is 13 residues. The chain's CDR3 is CASSFGGGGEQFF. In nucleotides, the CDR3 is TGTGCCAGCAGTTTTGGGGGCGGAGGTGAGCAGTTCTTC.